The TCR beta chain under discussion was sequenced for a study of blood T cell repertoires in COVID-19 (dated by TCRdb to the early 2020s). Regarding the study in general: Collaborator samples came from the United States, Italy and Spain and covered acute and convalescent phases of COVID-19. The repertoires were released in a freely available public database intended as a resource for research on the immune response to SARS-CoV-2. The prospective study material was composed of cDNA or gDNA derived from T cells, B-cell-depleted T cells, or PBMCs. Nearly every sample came with metadata listing a de-identified subject ID, COVID-19 status, age in years and sex. The dataset comprised deeply sampled blood TCRbeta repertoires from subjects exposed to, actively infected with, or recovered from COVID-19. The samples were drawn from two sources: the first 160 participants of the ongoing ImmuneRACE study, and 1,200 or so subjects contributed by 6 global collaborators. Where available, HLA class I and class II types were obtained from metadata supplied by the sample provider rather than from assay-based typing. Summary of the overall study and its limitations: The quantity of clinical and demographic metadata differed by source and by participant and was supplied without curation.

Remarks on this clone: Its specific antigen is unknown. The junction departs from germline at one end; a sequencing error may be responsible.

Inclusive of the bounding cysteine and phenylalanine, the CDR3 is 15 residues long. The only DNA kept is the CDR3, 45 bases in frame from the first base. CDR1 SGHNT and CDR2 YENEEA were looked up in the germline V gene. The immunoSEQ Assay, a bias-controlled multiplex PCR, was used to amplify TCRbeta CDR3 regions from genomic DNA. The published analysis was carried out like this. The number of nucleated cells in each sample was estimated from the amplification of reference gene primers within the assay. To quantify the absolute abundance of each unique TCRbeta CDR3 rearrangement, sequence reads were collapsed and filtered. For each sample, productive Simpson clonality was calculated as the square root of Simpson's diversity index across productive rearrangements. TCRdb stores this immuneACCESS table with in-frame sequences only. Part of the clones is absent; in the studies checked, under half of the shortfall reflects unresolved V genes, and no reason is known for the rest. V and J calls and clone size are copied from that table; D and trimming were computed from the DNA. Across this sample there are about 74,000 clones, with roughly 87% seen only once. The ten most abundant clones make up 25% to 30% of the sample.

The collaborating institutions used their own protocols to collect whole blood in K2EDTA tubes. Collaborator samples were shipped for TCRbeta analysis as frozen whole blood, isolated PBMCs, or DNA extracted from either sample type. The sequence was obtained from an elderly woman with active or convalescent COVID-19. The chain is assembled from TRBV11-3 and TRBJ2-2; matching of 6 bases hints at TRBD2 as the D gene. Source material: peripheral blood. The bases are TGTGCCAGCAGCCTAGACCGGGGGTGGGCCGGGGAGCTGTTTTTT. Translation gives CASSLDRGWAGELFF.